The subject of this entry is one T cell receptor beta chain. As part of library construction, unique molecular identifiers were attached to individual cDNA molecules. TCRdb reanalysed the 5' RACE reads using MiXCR and keeps one entry per CDR3 protein. The data contain 65,000 to 80,000 distinct CDR3 sequences, about 13% of them singletons. The entry originates in a study of early T cells in non-severe SARS-CoV-2 infection. Whole-study context: Unsorted whole blood bulk RNA was sequenced, with unpaired chains.

The germline CDR1 and CDR2 sequences are MNHEY and SMNVEV (reference sequence). V dropped 5 bases and J dropped 9; count of bases not matched to a gene: 11. This CDR3 has 14 amino acids. The genes are TRBV27 and TRBJ2-5; 8 nucleotides align to TRBD1. The sequence was collected from an adult who was a healthcare worker with PCR-confirmed SARS-CoV-2 infection or an uninfected control (not recorded which). The sample taken for sequencing was whole blood. The CDR3 nucleotides read TGTGCCAGCAGTCCCGGACAGGGCCCATGGCCCCAGTACTTC. Residues: CASSPGQGPWPQYF.